This T cell receptor beta chain is from a study of blood T cell repertoires in COVID-19. From germline, CDR1 is SGDLS and CDR2 YYNGEE. The CDR3 length is 15 residues. V shed 0 bases, J shed 3 bases, and the junction held 6 bases outside the gene matches. The protocol was immunoSEQ multiplex PCR, while the TCRdb copy is restricted to in-frame clones and leaves out a portion. The sample has just over 150,000 clones; around 93% are singletons. The chain joins TRBV9 to TRBJ2-7, with 7 nucleotides matching TRBD2. The clonotype originates from a woman between 45 and 65 years old with acute or convalescent COVID-19. Specimen: peripheral blood. CDR3 DNA sequence: TGTGCCAGCAGCGTAGAATGGACGGGGGGCTACGAGCAGTACTTC. Translating gives CASSVEWTGGYEQYF.